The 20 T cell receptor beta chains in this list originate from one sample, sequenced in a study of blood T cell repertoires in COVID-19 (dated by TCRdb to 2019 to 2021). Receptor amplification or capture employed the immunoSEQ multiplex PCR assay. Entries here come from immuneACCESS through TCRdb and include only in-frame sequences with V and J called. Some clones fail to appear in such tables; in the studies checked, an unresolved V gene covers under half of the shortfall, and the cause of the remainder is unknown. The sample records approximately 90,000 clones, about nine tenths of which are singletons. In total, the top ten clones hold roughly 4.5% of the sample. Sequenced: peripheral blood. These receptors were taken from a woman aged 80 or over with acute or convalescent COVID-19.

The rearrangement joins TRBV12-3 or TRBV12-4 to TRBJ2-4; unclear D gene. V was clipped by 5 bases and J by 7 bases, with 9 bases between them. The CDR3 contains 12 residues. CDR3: CASSGDLNIQYF. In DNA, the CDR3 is TGTGCCAGCAGTGGAGACCTCAACATTCAGTACTTC.

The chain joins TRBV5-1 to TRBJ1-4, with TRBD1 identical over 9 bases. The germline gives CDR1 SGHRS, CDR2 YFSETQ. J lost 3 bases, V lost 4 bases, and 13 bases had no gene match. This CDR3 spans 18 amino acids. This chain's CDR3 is CASSRQGGLENANEKLFF. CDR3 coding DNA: TGCGCCAGCAGCCGACAGGGGGGATTAGAGAACGCTAATGAAAAACTGTTTTTT.

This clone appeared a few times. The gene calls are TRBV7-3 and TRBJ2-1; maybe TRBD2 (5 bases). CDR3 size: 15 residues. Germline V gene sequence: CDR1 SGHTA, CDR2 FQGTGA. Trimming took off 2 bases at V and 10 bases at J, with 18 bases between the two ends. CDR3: CASSLSGGRWEEQFF. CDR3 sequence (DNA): TGTGCCAGCAGCTTATCCGGCGGGCGCTGGGAAGAGCAGTTCTTC.

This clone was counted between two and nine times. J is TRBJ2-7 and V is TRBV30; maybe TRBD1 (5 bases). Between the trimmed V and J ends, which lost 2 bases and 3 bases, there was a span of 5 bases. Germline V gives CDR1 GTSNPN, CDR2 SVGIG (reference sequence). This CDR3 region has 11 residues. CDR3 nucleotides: TGTGCCTGGAGTCAGGGCTACGAGCAGTACTTC. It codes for CAWSQGYEQYF.

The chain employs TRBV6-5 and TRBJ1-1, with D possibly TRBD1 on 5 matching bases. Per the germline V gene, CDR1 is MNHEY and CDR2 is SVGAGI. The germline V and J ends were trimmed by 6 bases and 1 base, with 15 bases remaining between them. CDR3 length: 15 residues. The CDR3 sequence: CASRVSGGWNTEAFF. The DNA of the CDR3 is TGTGCCAGCAGAGTTTCGGGGGGGTGGAACACTGAAGCTTTCTTT.

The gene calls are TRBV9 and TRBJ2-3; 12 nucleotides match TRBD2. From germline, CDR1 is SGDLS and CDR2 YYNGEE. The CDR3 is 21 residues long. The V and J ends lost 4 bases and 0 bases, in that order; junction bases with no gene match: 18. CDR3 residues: CASSLLPTSGGLIPSTDTQYF. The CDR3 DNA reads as TGTGCCAGCAGCCTCCTCCCAACTAGCGGGGGGCTAATCCCTAGCACAGATACGCAGTATTTT.

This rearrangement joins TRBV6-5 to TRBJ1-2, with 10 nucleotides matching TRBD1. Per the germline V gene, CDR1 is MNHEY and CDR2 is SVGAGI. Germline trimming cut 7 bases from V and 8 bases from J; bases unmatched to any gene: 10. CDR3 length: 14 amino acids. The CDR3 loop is CASTERQGARGYTF. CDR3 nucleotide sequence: TGTGCCAGCACCGAACGACAGGGGGCCCGGGGCTACACCTTC.

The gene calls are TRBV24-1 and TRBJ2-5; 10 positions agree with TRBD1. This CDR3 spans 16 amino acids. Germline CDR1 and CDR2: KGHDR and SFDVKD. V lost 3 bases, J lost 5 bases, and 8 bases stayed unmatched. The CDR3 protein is CATSDPRQGAVETQYF. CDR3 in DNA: TGTGCCACCAGTGATCCCAGACAGGGGGCTGTGGAGACCCAGTACTTC.

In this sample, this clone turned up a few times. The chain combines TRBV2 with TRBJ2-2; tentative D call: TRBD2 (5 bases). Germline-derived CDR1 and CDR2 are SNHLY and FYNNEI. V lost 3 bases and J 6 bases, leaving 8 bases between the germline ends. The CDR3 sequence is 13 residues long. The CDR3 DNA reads TGTGCCAGCAGTGACGAGGGCTCCGGGGAGCTGTTTTTT. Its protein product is CASSDEGSGELFF.

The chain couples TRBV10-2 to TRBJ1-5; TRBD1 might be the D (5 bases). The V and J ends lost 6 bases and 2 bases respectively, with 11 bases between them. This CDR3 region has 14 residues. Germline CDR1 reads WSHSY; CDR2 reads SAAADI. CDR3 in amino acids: CASRAGFGNQPQHF. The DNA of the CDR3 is TGCGCCAGCAGGGCAGGGTTTGGCAATCAGCCCCAGCATTTT.

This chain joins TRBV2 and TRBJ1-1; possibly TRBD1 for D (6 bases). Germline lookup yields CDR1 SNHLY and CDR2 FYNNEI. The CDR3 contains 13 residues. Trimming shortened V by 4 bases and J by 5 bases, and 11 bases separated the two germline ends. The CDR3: CASSVGRGTEAFF. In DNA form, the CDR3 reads TGTGCCAGCAGTGTGGGGAGGGGGACTGAAGCTTTCTTT.

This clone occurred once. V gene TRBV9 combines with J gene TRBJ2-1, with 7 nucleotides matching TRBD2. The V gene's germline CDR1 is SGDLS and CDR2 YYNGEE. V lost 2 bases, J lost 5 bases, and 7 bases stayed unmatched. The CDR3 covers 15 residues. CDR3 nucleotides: TGTGCCAGCAGCGTCTCAGGGACTACGAACAATGAGCAGTTCTTC. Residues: CASSVSGTTNNEQFF.

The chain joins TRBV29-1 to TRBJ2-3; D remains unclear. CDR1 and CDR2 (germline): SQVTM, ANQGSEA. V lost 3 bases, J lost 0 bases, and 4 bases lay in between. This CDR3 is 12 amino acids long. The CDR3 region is CSVEYSTDTQYF. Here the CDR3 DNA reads TGCAGCGTTGAGTATAGCACAGATACGCAGTATTTT.

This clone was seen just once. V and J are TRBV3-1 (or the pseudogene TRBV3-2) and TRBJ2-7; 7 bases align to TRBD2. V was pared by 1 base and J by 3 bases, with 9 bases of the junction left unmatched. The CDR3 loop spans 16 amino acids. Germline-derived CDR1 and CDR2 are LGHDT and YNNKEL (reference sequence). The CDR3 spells CASSQGGDYGRYEQYF. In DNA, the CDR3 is TGTGCCAGCAGCCAAGGGGGGGACTACGGGCGCTACGAGCAGTACTTC.

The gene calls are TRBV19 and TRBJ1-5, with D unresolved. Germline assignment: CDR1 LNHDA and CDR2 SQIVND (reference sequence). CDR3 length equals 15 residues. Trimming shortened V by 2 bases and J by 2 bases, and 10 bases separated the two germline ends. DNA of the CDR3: TGTGCCAGTAGTATAAGCCGGGAGGGCAATCAGCCCCAGCATTTT. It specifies CASSISREGNQPQHF.

The CDR3 DNA reads as TGTGCCAGCAGACTAGCGAAGGGGAGCTCCTACAATGAGCAGTTCTTC. Its translation is CASRLAKGSSYNEQFF. This chain links TRBV27 with TRBJ2-1; TRBD2 matches 7 bases. Trimming at V came to 6 bases and at J to 0 bases, leaving 8 bases not matched to a gene. The CDR3 covers 16 residues. Looked up from germline, CDR1 is MNHEY and CDR2 is SMNVEV (reference sequence).

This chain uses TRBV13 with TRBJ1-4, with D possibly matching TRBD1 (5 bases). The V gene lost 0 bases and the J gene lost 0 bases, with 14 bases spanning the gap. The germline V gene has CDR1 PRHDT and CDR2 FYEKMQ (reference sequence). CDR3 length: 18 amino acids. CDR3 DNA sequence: TGTGCCAGCAGCTTAGGCGGAGTGGGAGGGGCAACTAATGAAAAACTGTTTTTT. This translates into CASSLGGVGGATNEKLFF.

In DNA, the CDR3 is TGTGCCAGCTCACCATCGTTACCCCGGGACAGGGGATACTACGAGCAGTACTTC. Protein: CASSPSLPRDRGYYEQYF. This chain connects TRBV18 to TRBJ2-7; TRBD1 aligns across 10 bases. Germline V lookup: CDR1 KGHSH, CDR2 LQKENI. V trimming: 2 bases; J trimming: 3 bases; junction bases outside the gene matches: 13. This CDR3 comprises 18 residues.

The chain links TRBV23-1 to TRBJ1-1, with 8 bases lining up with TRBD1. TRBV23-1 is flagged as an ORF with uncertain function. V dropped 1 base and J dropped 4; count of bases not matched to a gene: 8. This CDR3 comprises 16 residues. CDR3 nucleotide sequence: TGCGCCAGCAGTCAATTCCGGCAGGGGGCCAGCACTGAAGCTTTCTTT. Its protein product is CASSQFRQGASTEAFF.

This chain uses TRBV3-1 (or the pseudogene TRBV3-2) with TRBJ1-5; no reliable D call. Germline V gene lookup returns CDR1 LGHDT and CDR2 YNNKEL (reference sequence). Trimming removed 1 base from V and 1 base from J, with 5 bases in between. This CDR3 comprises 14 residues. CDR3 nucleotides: TGTGCCAGCAGCCAAGCTCCCAGCAATCAGCCCCAGCATTTT. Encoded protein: CASSQAPSNQPQHF.